These T cell receptor beta chains were read from a single sample in a study of OX40 agonist ivuxolimab in advanced cancers. Libraries were prepared by immunoSEQ multiplex PCR; TCRdb keeps only in-frame clonotypes and omits some of them. The table shows tens of thousands of clones, with approximately 89% occurring only once. Material: CD4+ or CD8+ T cells sorted from blood, obtained in a trial of the OX40 agonist ivuxolimab. All receptors come from an adult with an advanced solid tumor such as melanoma, head and neck, liver or kidney cancer. The CDR3 runs from the conserved cysteine through the conserved F or W. Fields, in order: J gene, D gene, clone size, V gene, CDR3 length, CDR3 protein, CDR3 DNA. The D gene is left open where the match is weak. Only some rows state a clone size, as once, few, many or a class for expanded clones.

>TRBJ2-3|TRBD1|-|TRBV11-2|17
CASSPLLTGSGADTQYF
TGTGCCAGCAGCCCTCTATTGACAGGGTCCGGGGCAGATACGCAGTATTTT
>TRBJ1-2|TRBD1|few|TRBV15|16
CATSRDPGQGRGGYTF
TGTGCCACCAGCAGAGATCCCGGACAGGGTAGGGGTGGCTACACCTTC
>TRBJ2-2|-|-|TRBV7-9|14
CASSLRGNTGELFF
TGTGCCAGCAGCTTAAGGGGGAACACCGGGGAGCTGTTTTTT
>TRBJ2-7|-|-|TRBV6-6|14
CASSSPGASYEQYF
TGTGCCAGCAGTTCCCCCGGGGCTTCCTACGAGCAGTACTTC
>TRBJ1-1|-|-|TRBV5-4|15
CASSSGTRENTEAFF
TGTGCCAGCAGCTCCGGGACACGCGAGAACACTGAAGCTTTCTTT
>TRBJ1-2|TRBD1|-|TRBV7-6|14
CASTRGGTEAGYTF
TGTGCCAGCACCCGGGGGGGGACAGAGGCTGGCTACACCTTC
>TRBJ1-2|-|-|TRBV30|10
CAWRRGGYTF
TGTGCCTGGAGGCGTGGGGGCTACACCTTC
>TRBJ1-6|TRBD1|-|TRBV5-1|13
CASGMEQGRTLHF
TGCGCCAGCGGGATGGAACAGGGGAGGACCCTCCACTTT
>TRBJ2-3|TRBD2|-|TRBV7-9|17
CASSLGLAGGRTDTQYF
TGTGCCAGCAGCTTAGGGCTAGCGGGGGGTCGCACAGATACGCAGTATTTT
>TRBJ1-1|-|-|TRBV30|12
CAWSRHMGEAFF
TGTGCCTGGAGTAGGCATATGGGTGAAGCTTTCTTT
>TRBJ1-2|-|-|TRBV5-1|16
CASSLDPSWGIGGYTF
TGCGCCAGCAGCTTGGATCCCTCGTGGGGGATTGGCGGCTACACCTTC
>TRBJ1-5|-|-|TRBV5-8|13
CASSLVQGGPQHF
TGTGCCAGCAGCTTAGTGCAGGGCGGACCCCAGCATTTT
>TRBJ1-5|-|-|TRBV28|14
CASEKGGVNQPQHF
TGTGCCAGCGAAAAAGGGGGGGTTAATCAGCCCCAGCATTTT
>TRBJ2-1|-|-|TRBV5-1|14
CASSPGEPRHEQFF
TGCGCCAGCAGCCCAGGCGAACCGCGACATGAGCAGTTCTTC
>TRBJ2-7|TRBD1|-|TRBV18|14
CASSSQGEGYEQYF
TGTGCCAGCTCATCACAGGGGGAAGGCTACGAGCAGTACTTC
>TRBJ2-3|-|-|TRBV6-1|13
CASSVFREDTQYF
TGTGCCAGCAGTGTATTTAGGGAAGATACGCAGTATTTT
>TRBJ2-3|TRBD1|-|TRBV5-4|16
CASSPTIQGYTDTQYF
TGTGCCAGCAGCCCCACCATACAGGGGTACACAGATACGCAGTATTTT
>TRBJ2-4|TRBD2|-|TRBV19|18
CASSKGLAGGPSKNIQYF
TGTGCCAGTAGTAAGGGACTAGCGGGGGGGCCAAGCAAAAACATTCAGTACTTC
>TRBJ1-2|TRBD1|-|TRBV10-3|16
CAISESKGQGNYGYTF
TGTGCCATCAGTGAGTCGAAGGGACAGGGAAACTATGGCTACACCTTC
>TRBJ1-1|-|-|TRBV19|18
CASSIVFFRGSGNTEAFF
TGTGCCAGTAGTATAGTCTTTTTTAGGGGCAGTGGGAACACTGAAGCTTTCTTT
>TRBJ1-2|-|-|TRBV19|13
CASSPQGLGGYTF
TGTGCCAGTAGTCCCCAGGGGCTTGGTGGCTACACCTTC
>TRBJ1-4|TRBD1|-|TRBV11-2|16
CASSSDRGATNEKLFF
TGTGCCAGCAGCTCCGACAGGGGTGCAACTAATGAAAAACTGTTTTTT
>TRBJ1-3|-|-|TRBV7-2|17
CASSPTLGGTTGNTIYF
TGTGCCAGCAGCCCAACCCTCGGGGGTACTACCGGAAACACCATATATTTT
>TRBJ2-5|-|-|TRBV30|11
CAWSVLGTQYF
TGTGCCTGGAGTGTACTAGGGACCCAGTACTTC
>TRBJ1-2|-|-|TRBV30|15
CAWSVSFRPNYGYTF
TGTGCCTGGAGTGTCAGTTTCCGTCCCAACTATGGCTACACCTTC
>TRBJ1-1|-|-|TRBV2|15
CASSAFQGRNTEAFF
TGTGCCAGCAGTGCATTTCAGGGGAGAAACACTGAAGCTTTCTTT
>TRBJ1-6|TRBD1|-|TRBV18|16
CASSPRQGAGNSPLHF
TGTGCCAGCTCACCACGTCAGGGGGCTGGGAATTCACCCCTCCACTTT
>TRBJ2-5|TRBD1|-|TRBV7-9|18
CASSLAGVRQGLGETQYF
TGTGCCAGCAGCTTAGCAGGAGTAAGACAGGGGTTAGGAGAGACCCAGTACTTC
>TRBJ2-5|-|once|TRBV6-1|14
CASSELRGGETQYF
TGTGCCAGCAGTGAATTAAGGGGTGGGGAGACCCAGTACTTC
>TRBJ2-3|-|once|TRBV5-1|13
CASSGGGPDTQYF
TGCGCCAGCAGCGGGGGGGGCCCAGATACGCAGTATTTT
>TRBJ2-1|-|-|TRBV6-1|16
CASSELGGSSYNEQFF
TGTGCCAGCAGTGAACTGGGGGGAAGCTCCTACAATGAGCAGTTCTTC
>TRBJ2-5|-|-|TRBV19|15
CASSIGNVYQETQYF
TGTGCCAGTAGTATTGGGAACGTGTACCAAGAGACCCAGTACTTC
>TRBJ2-7|TRBD1|-|TRBV4-1|15
CASSPRERQGDEQYF
TGCGCCAGCAGCCCACGCGAGAGACAGGGCGACGAGCAGTACTTC
>TRBJ1-6|TRBD1|-|TRBV6-5|13
CASMGQGNSPLHF
TGTGCCAGCATGGGACAGGGTAATTCACCCCTCCACTTT
>TRBJ1-5|-|-|TRBV9|15
CASSVDGGKNQPQHF
TGTGCCAGCAGCGTAGACGGTGGCAAAAATCAGCCCCAGCATTTT
>TRBJ2-3|-|-|TRBV6-5|14
CASSLGTPTDTQYF
TGTGCCAGCAGTTTAGGGACACCCACAGATACGCAGTATTTT
>TRBJ1-2|-|-|TRBV6-1|15
CACTSWGRTNYGYTF
TGTGCCTGCACCTCTTGGGGGCGGACTAACTATGGCTACACCTTC
>TRBJ2-7|TRBD1|-|TRBV5-4|18
CASSLDTGGSRISYEQYF
TGTGCCAGCAGCTTGGACACAGGGGGCTCACGAATATCCTACGAGCAGTACTTC
>TRBJ2-7|-|-|TRBV30|13
CAWSRQGTYEQYF
TGTGCCTGGAGTAGGCAGGGTACCTACGAGCAGTACTTC
>TRBJ1-2|-|once|TRBV10-3|16
CAIRTSLGGYGYGYTF
TGTGCCATCAGAACTTCACTTGGGGGCTACGGCTATGGCTACACCTTC
>TRBJ1-1|-|-|TRBV7-8|16
CASSLALSRGDTEAFF
TGTGCCAGCAGCTTAGCCCTAAGTCGTGGGGACACTGAAGCTTTCTTT
>TRBJ2-3|-|-|TRBV2|13
CASSGQLTDTQYF
TGTGCCAGCAGTGGGCAGCTTACAGATACGCAGTATTTT
>TRBJ2-1|TRBD2|-|TRBV27|17
CASSPGTSGGPRNEQFF
TGTGCCAGCAGTCCGGGGACTAGCGGGGGCCCTCGGAATGAGCAGTTCTTC
>TRBJ1-4|-|few|TRBV15|16
CATSRPRTVASEKLFF
TGTGCCACCAGCAGACCCCGGACAGTCGCCTCCGAAAAACTGTTTTTT
>TRBJ1-1|-|-|TRBV2|10
CASSEYDAFF
TGTGCCAGCAGTGAATATGACGCTTTCTTT
>TRBJ2-7|-|-|TRBV6-5|15
CASSYIRARGYEQYF
TGTGCCAGCAGTTACATCAGGGCCAGGGGCTACGAGCAGTACTTC
>TRBJ2-7|TRBD1|once|TRBV27|14
CASTSGTAAYEQYF
TGTGCCAGCACTTCCGGGACAGCAGCCTACGAGCAGTACTTC
>TRBJ2-1|TRBD2|-|TRBV7-8|15
CASSPPGGTYNEQFF
TGTGCCAGCAGCCCTCCCGGGGGGACCTACAATGAGCAGTTCTTC
>TRBJ2-4|-|-|TRBV5-1|13
CASSLAQADIQYF
TGCGCCAGCAGCTTGGCTCAGGCGGACATTCAGTACTTC
>TRBJ1-6|TRBD1|-|TRBV19|14
CASSRTGNNSPLHF
TGTGCCAGTAGTAGGACAGGGAACAATTCACCCCTCCACTTT
>TRBJ1-2|-|once|TRBV6-1|13
CASSESGADGYTF
TGTGCCAGCAGTGAATCGGGGGCAGACGGCTACACCTTC
>TRBJ1-4|-|-|TRBV2|14
CASSEAGNYEKLFF
TGTGCCAGCAGTGAGGCAGGGAATTATGAAAAACTGTTTTTT
>TRBJ1-4|-|-|TRBV19|14
CASSQRGAEEKLFF
TGTGCCAGTAGTCAGCGGGGTGCCGAAGAAAAACTGTTTTTT
>TRBJ2-3|-|-|TRBV10-1|13
CASSDGLGDTQYF
TGCGCCAGCAGTGATGGCTTAGGGGATACGCAGTATTTT
>TRBJ1-1|-|-|TRBV28|14
CASSPSGGTTEAFF
TGTGCCAGCAGCCCCTCGGGGGGTACCACTGAAGCTTTCTTT